This T cell receptor (beta chain) stems from a study of T-cell reconstitution after alpha-beta-depleted transplantation in children. V lost 4 bases to trimming and J lost 3 bases, with 12 bases between them. CDR1 is SQVTM and CDR2 is ANQGSEA in the germline V gene. The CDR3 covers 13 residues. For TCRbeta, the library was prepared with unique molecular identifiers. One entry per CDR3 protein, called by TCRdb with MiXCR from the PCR reads. Counted here are fewer than 550,000 distinct CDR3 sequences, 11% occurring once; the ten biggest clones make up 12% to 15%. Worth noting for this clonotype: Its antigen is as yet unknown.

Study conclusions and caveats: The study reportedly traced alpha-beta T cells about two months after transplant to several hundred expanded graft clones. The high TCRbeta diversity at day 60 in some patients came from surviving recipient T cells and thymic progenitors.

The chain employs TRBV29-1 and TRBJ1-2; D gene unclear. The sequencing used PBMCs, mostly from graft donor cells, collected 180 days after TCRalphabeta/CD19-depleted stem cell transplant. This clonotype was obtained from a female patient between 2 and 15 years old who had a stem cell transplant for aplastic anemia, so the T cells may come from the graft donor. This CDR3 reads CSVVSARDYGYTF. The CDR3 region has the DNA TGCAGCGTTGTATCGGCCAGAGACTATGGCTACACCTTC.